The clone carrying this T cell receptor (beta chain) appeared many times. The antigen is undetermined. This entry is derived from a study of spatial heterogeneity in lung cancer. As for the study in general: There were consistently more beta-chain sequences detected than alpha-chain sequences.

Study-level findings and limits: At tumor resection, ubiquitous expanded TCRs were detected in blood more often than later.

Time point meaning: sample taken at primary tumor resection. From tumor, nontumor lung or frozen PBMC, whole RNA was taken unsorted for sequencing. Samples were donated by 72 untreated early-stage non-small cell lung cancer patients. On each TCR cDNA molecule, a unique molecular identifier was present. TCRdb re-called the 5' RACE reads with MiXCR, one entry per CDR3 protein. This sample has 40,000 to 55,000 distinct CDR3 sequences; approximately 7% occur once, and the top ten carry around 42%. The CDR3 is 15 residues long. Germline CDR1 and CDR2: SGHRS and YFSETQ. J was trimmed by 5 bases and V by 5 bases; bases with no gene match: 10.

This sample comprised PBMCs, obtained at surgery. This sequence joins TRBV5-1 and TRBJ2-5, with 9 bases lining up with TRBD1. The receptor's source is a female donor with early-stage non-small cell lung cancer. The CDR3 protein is CASSYTGQGIETQYF. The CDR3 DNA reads TGCGCCAGCAGTTATACGGGACAGGGAATCGAGACCCAGTACTTC.